The clone carrying this T cell receptor beta chain showed up many times. Its antigen is still unknown. The data stem from a study of Graves' ophthalmopathy and Graves' hyperthyroidism. Study results and caveats: Blood also contained most of the expanded thyroid clonotypes above 0.001 frequency.

Trimming cost V 4 bases and J 4 bases, with 14 bases left between them. CDR1 DFQATT and CDR2 SNEGSKA come from the germline V gene (reference sequence). This CDR3 is 13 amino acids long. As the template, RNA transcripts were used to amplify TCR beta CDR3 regions. The first round was an RT-PCR with HTBI primers, and the second round was a multiplex PCR. TCRdb processed the multiplex PCR reads anew with MiXCR; each CDR3 protein has one entry. The sample holds about 380,000 distinct CDR3 sequences, just over 15% seen once. The specimen was peripheral blood. V usage is TRBV20-1 and J usage is TRBJ2-7, with a weak D call TRBD1 (6 bases). The receptor comes from a woman aged 18-29 years with stable Graves' hyperthyroidism. The CDR3 nucleotides read TGCAGTGCTACAAGGGGGAACGGGTACGAGCAGTACTTC. Translation gives CSATRGNGYEQYF.